A selection of T cell receptor beta chains follows, all from one sample in a study of cytomegalovirus exposure and HLA in healthy donors. Here immunoSEQ multiplex PCR was the method, and the copy in TCRdb shows in-frame clones only, minus some. Of over 200,000 clones listed, around four fifths are singletons. Sequencing was carried out using PBMCs. The receptor set was obtained from a male donor in good health and CMV-seronegative. Both conserved end residues are part of each CDR3. Fields, in order: D gene, V gene, clone size, J gene, CDR3 length, CDR3 DNA, CDR3 protein. A D gene is named only where the DNA matches it firmly. Clone size is shown for a subset of rows, as once, few, many or a class of expanded clone.

.,TRBV30,.,TRBJ2-5,11,TGTGCCTGGAGTGTTAAAGAGACCCAGTACTTC,CAWSVKETQYF
TRBD2,TRBV15,.,TRBJ2-5,14,TGTGCCACCAGAATTAGCGGGGTCCAAGAGACCCAGTACTTC,CATRISGVQETQYF
.,TRBV6-5,.,TRBJ1-1,15,TGTGCCAGCAGTTACTCTCTCGGGGCAGGGGCTGAAGCTTTCTTT,CASSYSLGAGAEAFF
.,TRBV14,.,TRBJ1-2,14,TGTGCCAGCAGCCAAATTGGGGGGGCCGGGGGCTACACCTTC,CASSQIGGAGGYTF
TRBD2,TRBV19,.,TRBJ2-1,15,TGTGCCAGTAGTATATCGACTAGCGGGACCTATGAGCAGTTCTTC,CASSISTSGTYEQFF
TRBD1,TRBV5-1,.,TRBJ2-3,15,TGCGCCAGCAGCTTAGAGGACAGGGAAGCAGATACGCAGTATTTT,CASSLEDREADTQYF
TRBD2,TRBV7-2,.,TRBJ2-1,15,TGTGCCAGCAGCTCCGGACTAGCGAGCTACAATGAGCAGTTCTTC,CASSSGLASYNEQFF
.,TRBV7-9,few,TRBJ2-1,15,TGTGCCAGCAGACCCGGGTCCGCAGCGGCAAATGAGCAGTTCTTC,CASRPGSAAANEQFF
TRBD1,TRBV6-5,.,TRBJ2-7,13,TGTGCCAGCCCAAGGGGACAGAGCTACGAGCAGTACTTC,CASPRGQSYEQYF
.,TRBV5-4,.,TRBJ1-3,14,TGTGCCAGCAGCTTGGACAGATCTGGAAACACCATATATTTT,CASSLDRSGNTIYF
TRBD2,TRBV28,.,TRBJ2-2,19,TGTGCCAGCAGTCTCTTTAGCGGGAGGGCCTCCTCGGGCACCGGGGAGCTGTTTTTT,CASSLFSGRASSGTGELFF
.,TRBV18,.,TRBJ1-2,12,TGTGCCAGCTCACCACCGAATAAGGGGTACACCTTC,CASSPPNKGYTF
TRBD2,TRBV13,.,TRBJ2-7,15,TGTGCCAGCAGTTACGGACTAGCGGGACAATACGAGCAGTACTTC,CASSYGLAGQYEQYF
TRBD2,TRBV11-1,.,TRBJ2-3,16,TGTGCCAGCAGCTTAGGGTTAGCGGGAAAAACAGATACGCAGTATTTT,CASSLGLAGKTDTQYF
TRBD2,TRBV19,medium-sized,TRBJ2-1,16,TGTGCCAGTAGCATAGGTGGCGGGAGGACCTACAATGAGCAGTTCTTC,CASSIGGGRTYNEQFF
.,TRBV10-2,few,TRBJ1-3,17,TGCGCCAGCAGTCTCGGGACACCTACGAGTACTGGAAACACCATATATTTT,CASSLGTPTSTGNTIYF
TRBD2,TRBV18,.,TRBJ2-1,12,TGTGCCAGCTCATCAACCGGGACTATCCAGTTCTTC,CASSSTGTIQFF
TRBD2,TRBV7-8,once,TRBJ2-1,14,TGTGCCAGCAGCCATCTAGCGGGAGGAGGAGAGCAGTTCTTC,CASSHLAGGGEQFF
.,TRBV28,.,TRBJ2-5,15,TGTGCCAGCAGTTTACCCTCCGGCAGGGGCTATGAGCAGTACTTC,CASSLPSGRGYEQYF
.,TRBV27,.,TRBJ2-7,14,TGTGCCAGCAGTTGGCGGGTGGGAAGAAGCGAGCAGTACTTC,CASSWRVGRSEQYF
.,TRBV2,.,TRBJ2-7,13,TGTGCCAGCAACATAGGACTCTCCGGGGAACAGTACTTC,CASNIGLSGEQYF
TRBD1,TRBV5-1,few,TRBJ1-1,14,TGCGCCAGCAGCAGCGGGACAGGGAACACTGAAGCTTTCTTT,CASSSGTGNTEAFF
.,TRBV27,.,TRBJ2-7,13,TGTGCCAGCAGTTACCGCGCGGCCTACGAGCAGTACTTC,CASSYRAAYEQYF
.,TRBV19,.,TRBJ2-7,13,TGTGCCAGTAGTCATGGAGGGTCGTTTGAGCAGTACTTC,CASSHGGSFEQYF
TRBD1,TRBV2,once,TRBJ2-5,14,TGTGCCAGCAGGGCGAGGACAGGGGTGGAGACCCAGTACTTC,CASRARTGVETQYF
.,TRBV16,few,TRBJ1-4,15,TGTGCCAGCAGCCAATCGGGAGGGACAAATGAAAAACTGTTTTTT,CASSQSGGTNEKLFF